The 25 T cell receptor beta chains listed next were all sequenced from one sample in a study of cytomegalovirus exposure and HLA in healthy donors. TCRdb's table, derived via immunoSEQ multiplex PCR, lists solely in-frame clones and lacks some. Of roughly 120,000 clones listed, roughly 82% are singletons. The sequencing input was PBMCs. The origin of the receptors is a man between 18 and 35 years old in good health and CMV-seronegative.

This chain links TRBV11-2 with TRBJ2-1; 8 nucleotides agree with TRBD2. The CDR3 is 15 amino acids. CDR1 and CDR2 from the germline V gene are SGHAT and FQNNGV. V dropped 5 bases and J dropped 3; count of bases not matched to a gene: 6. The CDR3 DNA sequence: TGTGCCAGCAGCCCTACTAGCGGAGGCTACAATGAGCAGTTCTTC. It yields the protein CASSPTSGGYNEQFF.

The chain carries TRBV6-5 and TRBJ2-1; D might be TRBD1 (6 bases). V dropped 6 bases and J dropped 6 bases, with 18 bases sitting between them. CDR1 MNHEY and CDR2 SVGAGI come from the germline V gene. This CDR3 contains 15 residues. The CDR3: CASRSSRDKLNEQFF. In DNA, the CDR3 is TGTGCCAGCAGAAGTTCCCGGGACAAGCTCAATGAGCAGTTCTTC.

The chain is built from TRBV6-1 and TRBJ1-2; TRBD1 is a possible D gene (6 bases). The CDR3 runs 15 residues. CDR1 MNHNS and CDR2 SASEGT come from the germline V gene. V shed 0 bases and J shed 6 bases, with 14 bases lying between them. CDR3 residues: CASSEARGGADGYTF. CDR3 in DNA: TGTGCCAGCAGTGAAGCGCGGGGGGGCGCGGATGGCTACACCTTC.

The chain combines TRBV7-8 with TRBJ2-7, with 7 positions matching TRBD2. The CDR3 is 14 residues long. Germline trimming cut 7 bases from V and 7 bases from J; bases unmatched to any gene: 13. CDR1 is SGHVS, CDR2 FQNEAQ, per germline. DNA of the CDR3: TGTGCCAGCAATTCGGGGGGAGGGCCGGAAGAGCAGTACTTC. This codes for CASNSGGGPEEQYF.

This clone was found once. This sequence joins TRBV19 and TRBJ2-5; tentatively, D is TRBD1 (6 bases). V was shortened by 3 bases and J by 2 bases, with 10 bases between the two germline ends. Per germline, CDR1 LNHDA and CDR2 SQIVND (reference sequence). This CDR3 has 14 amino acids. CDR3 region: CASSILDRQETQYF. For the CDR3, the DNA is TGTGCCAGTAGTATTTTGGACAGACAAGAGACCCAGTACTTC.

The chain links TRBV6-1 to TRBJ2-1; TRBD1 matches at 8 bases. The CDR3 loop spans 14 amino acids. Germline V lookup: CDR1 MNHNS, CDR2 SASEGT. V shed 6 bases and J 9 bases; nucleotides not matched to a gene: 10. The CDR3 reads CASSPRTGYGEQFF. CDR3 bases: TGTGCCAGCAGCCCCCGGACAGGGTACGGTGAGCAGTTCTTC.

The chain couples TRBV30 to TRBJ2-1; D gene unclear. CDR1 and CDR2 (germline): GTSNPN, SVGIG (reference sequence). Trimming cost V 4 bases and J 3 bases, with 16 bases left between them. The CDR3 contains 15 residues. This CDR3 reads CAWTPGEASYNEQFF. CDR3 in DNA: TGTGCCTGGACGCCTGGAGAAGCCAGCTACAATGAGCAGTTCTTC.

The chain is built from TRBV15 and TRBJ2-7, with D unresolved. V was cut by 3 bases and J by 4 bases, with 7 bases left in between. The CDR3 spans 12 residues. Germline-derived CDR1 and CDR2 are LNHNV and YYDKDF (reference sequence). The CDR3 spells CATSRNRYEQYF. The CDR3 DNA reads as TGTGCCACCAGCAGGAATCGGTACGAGCAGTACTTC.

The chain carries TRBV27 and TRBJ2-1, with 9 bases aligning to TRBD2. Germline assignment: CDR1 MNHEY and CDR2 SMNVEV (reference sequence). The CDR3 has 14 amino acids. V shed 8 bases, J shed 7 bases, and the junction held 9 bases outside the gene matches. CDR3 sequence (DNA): TGTGCCAGCGAGTCCCGGCGGGAGGGGAATGAGCAGTTCTTC. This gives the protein CASESRREGNEQFF.

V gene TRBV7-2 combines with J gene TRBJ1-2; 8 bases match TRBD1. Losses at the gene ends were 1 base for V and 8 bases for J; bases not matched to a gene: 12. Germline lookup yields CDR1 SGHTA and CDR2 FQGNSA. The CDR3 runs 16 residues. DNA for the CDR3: TGTGCCAGCAGCTTAGTTCCCAGGGGGCAAGGGGAAGGCTACACCTTC. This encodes CASSLVPRGQGEGYTF.

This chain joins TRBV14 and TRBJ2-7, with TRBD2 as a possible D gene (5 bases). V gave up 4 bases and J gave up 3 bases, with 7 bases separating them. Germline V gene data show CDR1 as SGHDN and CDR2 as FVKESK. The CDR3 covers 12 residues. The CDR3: CASSPGLYEQYF. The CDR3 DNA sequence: TGTGCCAGCAGCCCAGGACTCTACGAGCAGTACTTC.

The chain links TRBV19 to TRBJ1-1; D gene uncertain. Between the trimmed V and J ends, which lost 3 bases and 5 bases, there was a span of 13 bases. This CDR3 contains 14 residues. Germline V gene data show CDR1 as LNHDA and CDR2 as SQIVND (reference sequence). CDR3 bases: TGTGCCAGTAGTATGCGACGCCGCGGGACTGAAGCTTTCTTT. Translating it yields CASSMRRRGTEAFF.

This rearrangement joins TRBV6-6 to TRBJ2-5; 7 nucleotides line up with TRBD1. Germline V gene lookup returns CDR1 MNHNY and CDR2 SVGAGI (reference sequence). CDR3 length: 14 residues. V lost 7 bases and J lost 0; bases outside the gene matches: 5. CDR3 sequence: CASNRDRHQETQYF. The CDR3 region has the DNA TGTGCCAGCAATCGGGACAGACACCAAGAGACCCAGTACTTC.

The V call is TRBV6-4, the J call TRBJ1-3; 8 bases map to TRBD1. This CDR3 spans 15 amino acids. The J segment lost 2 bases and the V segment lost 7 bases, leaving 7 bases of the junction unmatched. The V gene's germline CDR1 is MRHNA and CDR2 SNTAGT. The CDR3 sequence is CASNPQGEAGNTIYF. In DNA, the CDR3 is TGTGCCAGCAATCCACAGGGGGAAGCTGGAAACACCATATATTTT.

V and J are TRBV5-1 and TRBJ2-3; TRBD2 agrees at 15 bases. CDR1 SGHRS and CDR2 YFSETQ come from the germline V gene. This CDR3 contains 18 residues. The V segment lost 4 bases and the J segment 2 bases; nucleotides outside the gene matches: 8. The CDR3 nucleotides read TGCGCCAGCAGCCCGGGACTAGCGGGGGGAAACCCCACAGATACGCAGTATTTT. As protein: CASSPGLAGGNPTDTQYF.

The CDR3 sequence is CASSPIGGGQGIEQFF. CDR3 nucleotide sequence: TGTGCCAGCAGCCCGATAGGGGGCGGACAGGGGATTGAGCAGTTCTTC. V usage is TRBV7-9 and J usage is TRBJ2-1, with 9 positions matching TRBD1. Trimming took 5 bases from V and 9 from J; bases not matched to a gene: 14. Looked up from germline, CDR1 is SEHNR and CDR2 is FQNEAQ (reference sequence). This CDR3 has 16 amino acids.

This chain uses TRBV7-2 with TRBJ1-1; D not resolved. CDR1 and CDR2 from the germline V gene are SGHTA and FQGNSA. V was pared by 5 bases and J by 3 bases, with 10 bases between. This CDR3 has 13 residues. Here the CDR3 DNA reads TGTGCCAGCAGCCAGAGGTGGGACACTGAAGCTTTCTTT. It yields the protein CASSQRWDTEAFF.

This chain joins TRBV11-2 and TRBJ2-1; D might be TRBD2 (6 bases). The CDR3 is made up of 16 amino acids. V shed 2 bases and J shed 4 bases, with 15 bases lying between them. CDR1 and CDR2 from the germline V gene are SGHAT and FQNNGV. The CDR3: CASSLRAGLEYNEQFF. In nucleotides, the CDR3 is TGTGCCAGCAGCTTAAGAGCGGGCCTCGAGTACAATGAGCAGTTCTTC.

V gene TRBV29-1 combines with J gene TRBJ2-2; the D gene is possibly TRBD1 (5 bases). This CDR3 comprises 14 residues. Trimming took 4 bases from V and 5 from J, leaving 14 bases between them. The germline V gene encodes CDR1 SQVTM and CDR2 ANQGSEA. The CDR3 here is CSVVWLQGTGELFF. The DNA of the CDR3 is TGCAGCGTTGTTTGGCTTCAGGGTACCGGGGAGCTGTTTTTT.

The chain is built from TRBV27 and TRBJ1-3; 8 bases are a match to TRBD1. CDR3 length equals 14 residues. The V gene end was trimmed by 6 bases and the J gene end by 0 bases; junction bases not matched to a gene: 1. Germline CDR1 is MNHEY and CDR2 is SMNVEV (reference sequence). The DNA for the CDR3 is TGTGCCAGCAGACAGGGGGGCTCTGGAAACACCATATATTTT. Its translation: CASRQGGSGNTIYF.

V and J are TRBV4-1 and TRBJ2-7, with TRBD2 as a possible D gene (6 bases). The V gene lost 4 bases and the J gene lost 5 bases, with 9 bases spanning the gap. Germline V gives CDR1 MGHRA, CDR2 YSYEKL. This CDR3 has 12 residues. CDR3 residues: CASSPSGDEQYF. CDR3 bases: TGCGCCAGCAGCCCCTCGGGGGACGAGCAGTACTTC.

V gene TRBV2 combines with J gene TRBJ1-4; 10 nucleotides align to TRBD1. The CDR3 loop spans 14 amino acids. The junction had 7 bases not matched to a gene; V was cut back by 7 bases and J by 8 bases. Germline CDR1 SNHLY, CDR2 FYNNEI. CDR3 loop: CASTRQGAGEKLFF. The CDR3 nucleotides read TGTGCCAGCACCCGACAGGGGGCCGGGGAAAAACTGTTTTTT.

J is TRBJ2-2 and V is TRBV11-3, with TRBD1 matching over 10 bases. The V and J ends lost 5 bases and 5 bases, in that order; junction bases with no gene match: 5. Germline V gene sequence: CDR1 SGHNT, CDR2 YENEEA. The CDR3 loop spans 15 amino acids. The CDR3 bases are TGTGCCAGCAGCCCGGTGGGACAGGGGACCGGGGAGCTGTTTTTT. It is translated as CASSPVGQGTGELFF. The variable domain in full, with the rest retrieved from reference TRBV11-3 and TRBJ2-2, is EAGVVQSPRYKIIEKKQPVAFWCNPISGHNTLYWYLQNLGQGPELLIRYENEEAVDDSQLPKDRFSAERLKGVDSTLKIQPAELGDSAVYLCASSPVGQGTGELFFGEGSRLTVL.

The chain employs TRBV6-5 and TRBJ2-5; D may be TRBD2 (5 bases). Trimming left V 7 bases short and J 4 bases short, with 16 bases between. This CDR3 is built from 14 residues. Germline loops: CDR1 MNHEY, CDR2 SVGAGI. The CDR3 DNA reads TGTGCCAGCACGGGAACCCCGAAGGGAGAGACCCAGTACTTC. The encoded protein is CASTGTPKGETQYF.

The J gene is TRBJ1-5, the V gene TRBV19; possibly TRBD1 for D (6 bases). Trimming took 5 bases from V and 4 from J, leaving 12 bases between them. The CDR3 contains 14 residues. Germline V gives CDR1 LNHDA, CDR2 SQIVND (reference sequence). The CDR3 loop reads CASSLYRANQPQHF. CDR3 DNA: TGTGCCAGTAGTCTGTACAGGGCTAATCAGCCCCAGCATTTT.